This is a list of T cell receptor beta chains from one sample in a study of T cells after posttransplantation cyclophosphamide. The table came from immunoSEQ multiplex PCR; TCRdb's copy has only in-frame clones and leaves some out. Counted here are 8,000 or so clones, 85% to 90% occurring once; the ten biggest clones make up 1.2%. The sample consisted of CD4+ T cells sorted from blood, taken 1404 days after allogeneic stem cell transplant with posttransplant cyclophosphamide. The receptors stem from a female patient aged 45-60 years who received an allogeneic stem cell transplant from a related donor, was CMV-positive, and had no GVHD. Some T cells here may be from the graft donor. Both conserved end residues are part of each CDR3. The D gene is left open where the match is weak. Clone size is not always given. Where it is, it says once, few, many or a class for expanded clones.

>TRBJ1-4|once|NA|TRBV7-9
TGTGCCAGCAGCTTAGGACAGCGCATGAGGCCAACTAATGAAAAACTGTTTTTT
CASSLGQRMRPTNEKLFF
>TRBJ1-3|NA|NA|TRBV6-1
TGTGCCAGCAGTGAATTTTTAATCCGGTCCCTTCGCTCTGGAAACACCATATATTTT
CASSEFLIRSLRSGNTIYF
>TRBJ2-5|NA|NA|TRBV7-9
TGTGCCAGCAGCTTATTTCAGGGCGCCCAAGAGACCCAGTACTTC
CASSLFQGAQETQYF
>TRBJ2-7|once|NA|TRBV7-9
TGTGCCAGCAGGAAAGTAGGGAGCCCCTACGAGCAGTACTTC
CASRKVGSPYEQYF
>TRBJ2-3|NA|TRBD2|TRBV2
TGTGCCAGCAGTGAAGGTCCGGGGGGGGGTACGCAGTATTTT
CASSEGPGGGTQYF
>TRBJ2-3|NA|NA|TRBV9
TGTGCCAGCAGCTTCCGGGAGTTGGGCACAGATACGCAGTATTTT
CASSFRELGTDTQYF
>TRBJ1-1|NA|TRBD1|TRBV2
TGTGCCAGCGGTAGGGGGCTAGGGAACACTGAAGCTTTCTTT
CASGRGLGNTEAFF
>TRBJ2-3|few|NA|TRBV6-6
TGTGCCAGCAGTTACCCGAGGGAGGGGGGGGGAGATACGCAGTATTTT
CASSYPREGGGDTQYF
>TRBJ2-7|NA|NA|TRBV23-1
TGCGCCAGCCCGCGGGCCGACGAGCAGTACTTC
CASPRADEQYF
>TRBJ1-2|NA|NA|TRBV9
TGTGCCAGCAGCGTACAGGGATATAACTATGGCTACACCTTC
CASSVQGYNYGYTF
>TRBJ2-1|NA|NA|TRBV5-1
TGCGCCAGCAGCACGGCGGGCTTAGCGGCCTACAATGAGCAGTTCTTC
CASSTAGLAAYNEQFF
>TRBJ2-7|NA|NA|TRBV18
TGTGCCAGCTCACCTAGTCAGGGACTCCTCTACGAGCAGTACTTC
CASSPSQGLLYEQYF
>TRBJ2-3|NA|NA|TRBV11-2
TGTGCCAGCAGTCTAAACAGGGTGGCAGATACGCAGTATTTT
CASSLNRVADTQYF
>TRBJ1-2|NA|NA|TRBV11-2
TGTGCCAGCAGCTTAGATCCCTCCGGGGGCTACACCTTC
CASSLDPSGGYTF
>TRBJ1-5|once|TRBD1|TRBV18
TGTGCCAGCTCGGCCGGGACAGGGGCTCAGCCCCAGCATTTT
CASSAGTGAQPQHF
>TRBJ1-2|few|NA|TRBV28
TGTGCCAGCAGTTTACGGACAGCACCCTACTTC
CASSLRTAPYF
>TRBJ2-1|NA|TRBD2|TRBV27
TGTGCCAGCAGTCCCCGACTAGCGGGGGACAATGAGCAGTTCTTC
CASSPRLAGDNEQFF
>TRBJ2-1|NA|TRBD2|TRBV5-4
TGTGCCAGCAGCTTGGGACTAGCGGGAGGAGTCTACAATGAGCAGTTCTTC
CASSLGLAGGVYNEQFF
>TRBJ2-3|NA|NA|TRBV11-3
TGTGCCAGCAGCCCTAGCACAGATACGCAGTATTTT
CASSPSTDTQYF
>TRBJ1-2|once|NA|TRBV7-8
TGTGCCAGCAGCCCTAAGGAGGGGCGCAGAGACTATGGCTACACCTTC
CASSPKEGRRDYGYTF
>TRBJ1-2|NA|NA|TRBV28
TGTGCCAGCAGTTTGGGGGCACCAGGCTACTATGGCTACACCTTC
CASSLGAPGYYGYTF
>TRBJ2-2|NA|TRBD1|TRBV30
TGTGCCTGGATGAACAGGGGAAAATGGAACGGGGAGCTGTTTTTT
CAWMNRGKWNGELFF
>TRBJ1-2|NA|NA|TRBV5-1
TGCGCCAGCAGCTTGCGGGAGGGTCAGGGCTATGGCTACACCTTC
CASSLREGQGYGYTF
>TRBJ1-4|NA|NA|TRBV4-1
TGCGCCAGCAGCCAAGATCCCTTTGTGACAGCGAGTCATGAAAAACTGTTTTTT
CASSQDPFVTASHEKLFF
>TRBJ2-7|NA|NA|TRBV7-2
TGTGCCAGCAGCTTACGGACAGTTTACGAGCAGTACTTC
CASSLRTVYEQYF
>TRBJ2-1|NA|NA|TRBV7-9
TGTGCCAGCAGCCTTACAGGGAGGGATGAGCAGTTCTTC
CASSLTGRDEQFF
>TRBJ1-5|NA|NA|TRBV28
TGTGCCAGCAGTTTGGGCCCCCGAGGGAAGCCCCAGCATTTT
CASSLGPRGKPQHF
>TRBJ2-1|NA|TRBD2|TRBV7-8
TGTGCCAGCAGCTTAGGACTAGCGGTAAACTCCTACAATGAGCAGTTCTTC
CASSLGLAVNSYNEQFF
>TRBJ2-5|NA|TRBD1|TRBV27
TGTGCCAGCAGCCCAGGACAGGCGGGCGAGACCCAGTACTTC
CASSPGQAGETQYF
>TRBJ1-1|NA|TRBD1|TRBV5-1
TGCGCCAGCAGCTCGCTAGGGACAGAGGGCTTGAGGTTTGGGTTCGCTGAAGCTTTCTTT
CASSSLGTEGLRFGFAEAFF
>TRBJ2-7|NA|NA|TRBV28
TGTGCCAGCAGTTCCCCCGGGGGGCGCGTTTACGAGCAGTACTTC
CASSSPGGRVYEQYF